This T cell receptor (beta chain) was profiled in a study of CD8 T cells in ankylosing spondylitis. The ends were cut back, 1 base at V and 13 bases at J, with 14 bases in the middle. CDR1 SGHAT and CDR2 FQNNGV come from the germline V gene. The CDR3 is 14 amino acids. Library preparation for TCR beta used quantitative 5'-RACE with molecular barcodes. TCRdb recomputed calls from the 5' RACE reads with MiXCR, one row per CDR3 protein. The data hold 40,000 to 55,000 distinct CDR3 sequences, with approximately 8% observed a single time. General study findings and limits: Disease-linked clones were reportedly significantly enriched in matched ankylosing spondylitis synovial fluid. What appeared characteristic of ankylosing spondylitis blood was a TCR beta motif of several highly homologous variants. Within peripheral blood, clones linked to disease were CD8+ and relatively rare.

About this clonotype: Its antigen is still unknown.

The sequence was obtained from a female donor with ankylosing spondylitis or in good health (not recorded which). The chain combines TRBV11-2 with TRBJ1-6; tentative D call: TRBD1 (5 bases). Sequenced material: blood, either unsorted or a sorted T cell fraction (not recorded which). The CDR3 loop is CASSLGQGMWPLHF. In DNA form, the CDR3 reads TGTGCCAGCAGCTTAGGGCAGGGAATGTGGCCCCTCCACTTT.